There are many counts of the clone carrying this T cell receptor (beta chain). Its antigen is undetermined. This sample is drawn from a study of T cells in Graves' hyperthyroidism and ophthalmopathy. Study-level results: Ophthalmopathy was identified by the model a median 6.5 months ahead of onset.

Hyperthyroidism in the patients, aged 18 to 65, was newly diagnosed and under 2 months in duration. Using RNA transcripts as the source, TCR beta CDR3 regions were amplified. With the HTBI primer set, the TCR CDR3 went through a first round of RT-PCR. TCRdb itself ran the multiplex PCR reads through MiXCR, one entry per CDR3 protein. The sample records around 450,000 distinct CDR3 sequences, around 15% being singletons. This clonotype was sampled from a young woman with Graves' hyperthyroidism. The sequencing input was blood.

The DNA of the CDR3 is TGTGCCAGCAGCTTAGAACAAACTAGCGGGAGGACCCAAAAGACCGGGGAGCTGTTTTTT. This codes for CASSLEQTSGRTQKTGELFF. The rearrangement uses TRBV7-2 and TRBJ2-2, with TRBD2 identical over 12 bases. This CDR3 comprises 20 residues. Germline CDR1 reads SGHTA; CDR2 reads FQGNSA. The trim removed 1 base at V and 5 bases at J, leaving 14 bases unmatched.